These T cell receptor beta chains were read from a single sample in a study of T cells in Graves' hyperthyroidism and ophthalmopathy. MiXCR was run by TCRdb on the multiplex PCR reads, yielding one entry per CDR3 protein. The profile covers 250,000 to 400,000 distinct CDR3 sequences, with roughly an eighth appearing a single time and approximately 35% taken by the ten largest. Sequenced input: blood. These receptors were obtained from a woman aged 40-49 years with Graves' ophthalmopathy. The CDR3 runs from the conserved cysteine through the conserved F or W. D genes are given only for firm matches. Rows may omit the clone size; those that give it use once, few, many or a size class.

D gene: TRBD1
clone size: many
J gene: TRBJ1-2
V gene: TRBV7-2
CDR3 protein: CASRTGGDGYTF
CDR3 DNA: TGTGCCAGTAGGACAGGGGGCGATGGCTACACCTTC

D gene: .
clone size: many
J gene: TRBJ2-3
V gene: TRBV10-2
CDR3 protein: CASSEDSLSTDTQYF
CDR3 DNA: TGCGCCAGCAGTGAGGACAGCCTTAGCACAGATACGCAGTATTTT

D gene: .
clone size: .
J gene: TRBJ2-1
V gene: TRBV5-4
CDR3 protein: CASSLGAPRTSYNEQFF
CDR3 DNA: TGTGCCAGCAGCTTAGGTGCGCCCCGAACCTCCTACAATGAGCAGTTCTTC

D gene: TRBD1
clone size: .
J gene: TRBJ1-6
V gene: TRBV20-1
CDR3 protein: CSVWTGISGGDSPLHF
CDR3 DNA: TGCAGTGTTTGGACAGGGATAAGCGGAGGAGATTCACCCCTCCACTTT

D gene: TRBD1
clone size: many
J gene: TRBJ2-1
V gene: TRBV28
CDR3 protein: CASSFAGDRANEQFF
CDR3 DNA: TGTGCCAGCAGTTTCGCCGGGGACAGAGCCAATGAGCAGTTCTTC

D gene: TRBD1
clone size: few
J gene: TRBJ1-2
V gene: TRBV20-1
CDR3 protein: CSARDTGQGNYGYTF
CDR3 DNA: TGCAGTGCTAGAGATACAGGACAGGGTAACTATGGCTACACCTTC

D gene: .
clone size: .
J gene: TRBJ2-2
V gene: TRBV4-2
CDR3 protein: CASSQILDRNTGELFF
CDR3 DNA: TGTGCCAGCAGCCAAATACTGGACAGGAACACCGGGGAGCTGTTTTTT

D gene: .
clone size: many
J gene: TRBJ2-3
V gene: TRBV29-1
CDR3 protein: CSVAGGSTDTQYF
CDR3 DNA: TGCAGCGTTGCGGGGGGCAGCACAGATACGCAGTATTTT

D gene: .
clone size: .
J gene: TRBJ2-7
V gene: TRBV20-1
CDR3 protein: CSATRQLHDYEQYF
CDR3 DNA: TGCAGTGCCACGCGGCAGTTGCATGACTACGAGCAGTACTTC

D gene: .
clone size: few
J gene: TRBJ2-3
V gene: TRBV10-3
CDR3 protein: CAISEDRTWGDTQYF
CDR3 DNA: TGTGCCATCAGTGAGGACCGTACCTGGGGAGATACGCAGTATTTT